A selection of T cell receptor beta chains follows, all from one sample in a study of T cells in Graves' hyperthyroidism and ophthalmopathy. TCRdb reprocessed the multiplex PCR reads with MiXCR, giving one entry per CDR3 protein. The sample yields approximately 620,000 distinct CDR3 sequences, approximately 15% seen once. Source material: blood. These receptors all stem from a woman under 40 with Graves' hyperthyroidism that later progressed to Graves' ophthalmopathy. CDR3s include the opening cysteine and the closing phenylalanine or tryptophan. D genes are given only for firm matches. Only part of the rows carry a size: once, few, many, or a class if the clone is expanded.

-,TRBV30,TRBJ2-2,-,TGTGCCTGCAAACAGGAGTGGACCGGGGAGCTGTTTTTT,CACKQEWTGELFF
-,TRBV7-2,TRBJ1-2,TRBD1,TGTGCCAGCAGCAATGGACAGGGGAACTATGGCTACACCTTC,CASSNGQGNYGYTF
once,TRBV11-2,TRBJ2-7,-,TGTGCCAGCAGTCTAGCGAGGCGGGCCCACGAGCAGTACTTC,CASSLARRAHEQYF
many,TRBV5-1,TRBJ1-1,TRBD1,TGCGCCAGCGTCCCCGGGACAGAATCGAACACTGAAGCTTTCTTT,CASVPGTESNTEAFF
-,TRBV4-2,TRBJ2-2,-,TGTGCCAGCAGCCAAAATAGGCTGACCGGGGAGCTGTTTTTT,CASSQNRLTGELFF
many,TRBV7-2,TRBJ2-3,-,TGTGCCAGCAGCTTAGGAGTGATCGGGGATACGCAGTATTTT,CASSLGVIGDTQYF
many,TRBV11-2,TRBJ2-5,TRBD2,TGTGCCAGCAGCTTACCGTCCAGGACTAGCGCATCTCAAGAGACCCAGTACTTC,CASSLPSRTSASQETQYF
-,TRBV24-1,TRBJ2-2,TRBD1,TGTGCCACCAGTGAAACGGGACAGGGTGGCACCGGGGAGCTGTTTTTT,CATSETGQGGTGELFF
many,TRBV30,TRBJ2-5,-,TGTGCCTGGAGTGTATTGGGATCGTTACAAGAGACCCAGTACTTC,CAWSVLGSLQETQYF
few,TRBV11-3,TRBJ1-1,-,TGTGCCAGCAGCTTAGACTACCCACTTCAGGGAGGTCCTGAAGCTTTCTTT,CASSLDYPLQGGPEAFF
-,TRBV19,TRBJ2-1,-,TGTGCCAGTAGTCGCGCTCAGACTGTGAATGAGCAGTTCTTC,CASSRAQTVNEQFF
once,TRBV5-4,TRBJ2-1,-,TGTGCCAGCAGCTTGGACCCGGCGGCAAGCTCCTACAATGAGCAGTTCTTC,CASSLDPAASSYNEQFF
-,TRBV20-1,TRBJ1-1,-,TGCAGTGCTAGTTGGGACCTTGTGAACACTGAATCTTTCTTT,CSASWDLVNTESFF
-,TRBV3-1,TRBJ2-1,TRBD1,TGTGCCAGCAGCCAATCGACAGGGAATGAGCAGTTCTTC,CASSQSTGNEQFF
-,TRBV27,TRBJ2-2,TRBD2,TGTGCCAGCAGTTTCGGGACTAGAGGTGCCGGGGAGCTGTTTTTT,CASSFGTRGAGELFF
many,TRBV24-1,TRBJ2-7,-,TGTGCCACCAGCGAAAACTACGAGCAGTACTTC,CATSENYEQYF
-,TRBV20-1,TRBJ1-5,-,TGCAGTGCTAGAGTGGGGGCTTGGGGCAATCAGCCCCAGCATTTT,CSARVGAWGNQPQHF
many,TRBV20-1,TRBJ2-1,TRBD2,TGCAGTGCTGGGGGGATACTAGCGGGGGCCTACAATGAGCAGTTCTTC,CSAGGILAGAYNEQFF
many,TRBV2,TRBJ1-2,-,TGTGCCAGCAGTGACAGGGTCTACTATGGCTACACCTTC,CASSDRVYYGYTF
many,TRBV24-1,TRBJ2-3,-,TGTGCCACCAAAGGGGAGACAGATACGCAGTATTTT,CATKGETDTQYF
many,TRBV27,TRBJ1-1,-,TGTGCCAGCAGCTTAAACCTGAACACTGAAGCTTTCTTT,CASSLNLNTEAFF
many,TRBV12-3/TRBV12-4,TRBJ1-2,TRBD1,TGTGCCAGCAGTTTAGCGCGTACAGGGGAAGGCTACACCTTC,CASSLARTGEGYTF
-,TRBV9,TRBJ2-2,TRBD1,TGTGCCAGCAGAGACAGGGTTGGCGGGGAGCTGTTTTTT,CASRDRVGGELFF
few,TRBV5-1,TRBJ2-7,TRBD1,TGCGCCAGCAGCCTAGGACAGGCGACTTCCTACGAGCAGTACTTC,CASSLGQATSYEQYF
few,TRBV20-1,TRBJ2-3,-,TGCAGTGCTAGAGAATCGGTGGTGCAGTATTTT,CSARESVVQYF
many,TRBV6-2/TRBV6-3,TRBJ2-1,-,TGTGCCAGCAGTTATTGGGACGCCGTTTCTGATAATGAGCAGTTCTTC,CASSYWDAVSDNEQFF
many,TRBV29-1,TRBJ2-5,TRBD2,TGCAGCGTTGGGGGGGGCCAAGAGACCCAGTACTTC,CSVGGGQETQYF
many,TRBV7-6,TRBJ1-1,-,TGTGCCAGCAGCTGGGACCTGTCGGCTGAAGCTTTCTTT,CASSWDLSAEAFF
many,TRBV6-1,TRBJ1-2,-,TGTGCCAGCAGTGATTTTCCGGGCCTGGATGGCTACACCTTC,CASSDFPGLDGYTF
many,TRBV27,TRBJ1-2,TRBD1,TGTGCCAGCAGTTCCGACAGGGGGCTATATGGCTACACCTTC,CASSSDRGLYGYTF
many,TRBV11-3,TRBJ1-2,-,TGTGCCAGCTCGAGGACAGCGATTGGCTACACCTTC,CASSRTAIGYTF
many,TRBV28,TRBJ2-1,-,TGTGCCAGCTCGACTGAAGGGGGAGGGCCGAACAATGAGCAGTTCTTC,CASSTEGGGPNNEQFF
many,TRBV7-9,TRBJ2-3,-,TGTGCCAGCAGCTTTCTCCGGGACACCTACCTGGATACGCAGTATTTT,CASSFLRDTYLDTQYF
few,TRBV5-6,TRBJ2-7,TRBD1,TGTGCCAGCAGGACCACCGGGACAGAGCCCTACGAGCAGTACTTC,CASRTTGTEPYEQYF
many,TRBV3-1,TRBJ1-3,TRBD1,TGTGCCAGCAGCAAGAACACAGGGGACGGAAACACCATATATTTT,CASSKNTGDGNTIYF
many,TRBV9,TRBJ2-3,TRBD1,TGTGCCAGCAGCGTAAGACAGGGCATCCTCACAGATACGCAGTATTTT,CASSVRQGILTDTQYF
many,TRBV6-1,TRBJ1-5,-,TGTGCCAGCACGAATCCCGGGGTTTCGCAGCCCCAGCATTTT,CASTNPGVSQPQHF
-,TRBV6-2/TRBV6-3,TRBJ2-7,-,TGTGCCAGCAGGTTAGCGAGCGGTAGAAGCTACGAGCAGTACTTC,CASRLASGRSYEQYF
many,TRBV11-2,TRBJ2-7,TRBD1,TGTGCCAGCAGCCCCCGGGACAGGGACTACGAGCAGTACTTC,CASSPRDRDYEQYF
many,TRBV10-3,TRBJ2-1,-,TGTGCCATCAGTGCCCGGGAGAGCTCCTACAATGAGCAGTTCTTC,CAISARESSYNEQFF
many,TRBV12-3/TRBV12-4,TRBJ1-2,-,TGTGCCAGCAGTTTAGGGCAGGGCGGAAACTATGGCTACACCTTC,CASSLGQGGNYGYTF
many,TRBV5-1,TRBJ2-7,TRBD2,TGCGCCAGCAGCTCGTCTTTTGCGGGGGACTCCTACGAGCAGTACTTC,CASSSSFAGDSYEQYF
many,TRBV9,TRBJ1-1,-,TGTGCCAGCGGTGGGGGAACTGAAGCTTTCTTT,CASGGGTEAFF
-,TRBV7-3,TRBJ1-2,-,TGTGCCAGCAGCGACGGACGGTTCTACACCTTC,CASSDGRFYTF
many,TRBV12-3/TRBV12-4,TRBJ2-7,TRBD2,TGTGCCAGCAGTTCCCCCCTTAGCGGGAGAGGCTACGAGCAGTACTTC,CASSSPLSGRGYEQYF
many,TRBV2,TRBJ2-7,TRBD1,TGTGCCAGCAGAGAGGGACAGGGGGCCTACGAGCAGTACTTC,CASREGQGAYEQYF
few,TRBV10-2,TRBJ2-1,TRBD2,TGCGCCAGCAGCCCGGGACTAGCGGGAGCGGGTGAGCAGTTCTTC,CASSPGLAGAGEQFF
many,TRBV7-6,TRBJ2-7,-,TGTGCCAGCAGCCGGGATTCCGTCTACGAGCAGTACTTC,CASSRDSVYEQYF
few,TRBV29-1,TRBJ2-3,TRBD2,TGCAGCGTGCTTAGCGGGAGGAGGAGCGATACGCAGTATTTT,CSVLSGRRSDTQYF
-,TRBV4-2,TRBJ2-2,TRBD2,TGTGCCAGCAGCCAGCGGGAGGGCCGCACCGGGGAGCTGTTTTTT,CASSQREGRTGELFF
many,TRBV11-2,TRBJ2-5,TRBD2,TGTGCCAGCAGCTTAGTCGGTTCTCGGGACTACGGAGTGACCCAGTACTTC,CASSLVGSRDYGVTQYF
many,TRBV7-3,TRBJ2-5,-,TGTGCCAGCAGTTTAGACCCAGGAGAGACCCAGTACTTC,CASSLDPGETQYF
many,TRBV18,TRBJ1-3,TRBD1,TGTGCCAGCTCACCTGGAGGGGGCATTGGAAACACCATATATTTT,CASSPGGGIGNTIYF
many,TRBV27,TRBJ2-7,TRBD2,TGTGCCAGCAGTTTATTGGCTGGGGGGGGAAGCTCCTACGAGCAGTACTTC,CASSLLAGGGSSYEQYF
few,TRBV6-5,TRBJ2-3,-,TGTGCCAGCAGTTACTCATCGGGAGTCCGTACAGATACGCAGTATTTT,CASSYSSGVRTDTQYF